This TCR beta chain was captured in a study of OX40 agonist ivuxolimab in advanced cancers. Across the study: Participants, roughly 80% male, averaged about 59 years of age, ranging from 23 to 79.

This CDR3 has 13 amino acids. From germline, CDR1 is LGHNT and CDR2 FRNRAP. The V gene lost 3 bases and the J gene lost 4 bases, with 6 bases spanning the gap. Individuals having autoimmune disease history or systemic immunosuppression were not enrolled. Clones were sequenced by immunoSEQ multiplex PCR, and TCRdb holds only the in-frame ones, with some missing. Of about 70,000 clones in the sample, less than 90% are singletons; the top ten hold approximately 13%. The sequence was collected from an adult with an advanced solid tumor such as melanoma, head and neck, liver or kidney cancer. The specimen comprised CD4+ or CD8+ T cells sorted from blood, sampled in a trial of the OX40 agonist ivuxolimab. The chain employs TRBV12-5 and TRBJ2-2; possibly TRBD2 for D (5 bases). CDR3 DNA: TGTGCTAGTGGTTTTGGACTCACCGGGGAGCTGTTTTTT. Protein sequence: CASGFGLTGELFF.